The source of this T cell receptor beta chain is a study of blood T cell repertoires in COVID-19. Across the study: Samples of COVID-19 (acute and convalescent) were obtained from the United States, Italy and Spain.

This table comes from immunoSEQ multiplex PCR, and its TCRdb copy is limited to in-frame clones, with some not included. Among some 130,000 clones listed, 84% were seen once. This clone has just a few counts. This CDR3 is 19 amino acids long. V lost 2 bases and J lost 8; bases outside the gene matches: 14. CDR1 and CDR2 (germline): MDHEN, SYDVKM. This clonotype originated in a man in his 60s with acute or convalescent COVID-19. The chain has TRBV28 and TRBJ1-6, with 11 bases matching TRBD1. Sequencing was performed on peripheral blood. The DNA for the CDR3 is TGTGCCAGCAGTTTACGCCATACCGGACAGGGGGCCAGGGATTCACCCCTCCACTTT. This sequence encodes CASSLRHTGQGARDSPLHF.